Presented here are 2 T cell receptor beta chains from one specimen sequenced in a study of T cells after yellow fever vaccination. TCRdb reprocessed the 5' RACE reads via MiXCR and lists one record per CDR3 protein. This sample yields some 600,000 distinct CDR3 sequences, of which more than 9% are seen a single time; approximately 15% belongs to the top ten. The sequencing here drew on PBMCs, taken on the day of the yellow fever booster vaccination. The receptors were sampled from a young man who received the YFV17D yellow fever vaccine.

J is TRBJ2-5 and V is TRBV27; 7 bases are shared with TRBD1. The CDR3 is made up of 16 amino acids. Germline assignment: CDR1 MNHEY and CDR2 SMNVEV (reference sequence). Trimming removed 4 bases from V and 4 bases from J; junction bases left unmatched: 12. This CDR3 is CASSSSPGQFLETQYF. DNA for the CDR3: TGTGCCAGCAGTTCCTCACCGGGACAGTTTCTAGAGACCCAGTACTTC.

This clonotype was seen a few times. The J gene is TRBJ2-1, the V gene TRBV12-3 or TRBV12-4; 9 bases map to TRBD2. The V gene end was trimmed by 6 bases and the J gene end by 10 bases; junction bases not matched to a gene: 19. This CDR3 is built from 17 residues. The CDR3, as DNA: TGTGCCAGCAGCCCAGAGGGGTCCGGGGCGGGAGGGGGAGAGCAGTTCTTC. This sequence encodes CASSPEGSGAGGGEQFF.